Sequencing of this T cell receptor beta chain was carried out in a study of control samples from healthy donors and cancer patients. CDR3 length equals 12 residues. V was clipped by 6 bases and J by 9 bases; unmatched bases: 6. Clones were sequenced by immunoSEQ multiplex PCR, and TCRdb holds only the in-frame ones, with some missing. Here the sample spans about 170,000 clones, approximately 94% being singletons. The J gene is TRBJ2-3, the V gene TRBV12-3 or TRBV12-4; 7 bases agree with TRBD2. This receptor was identified in a young woman in good health. Input material: blood. As DNA, the CDR3 is TGTGCCAGCAGCCCGGGGGGAGTGACGCAGTATTTT. Translating it yields CASSPGGVTQYF.